These 32 T cell receptor beta chains share one sample of origin, sequenced in a study of tumor and adjacent non-tumor tissue in lung cancer. Three rounds of nested PCR, following a modified ARM-PCR protocol, produced the TCRbeta library. TCRdb itself ran the multiplex PCR reads through MiXCR, one entry per CDR3 protein. The table records about 67,000 distinct CDR3 sequences, 65% to 80% of them present only once. RNA was extracted from bulk tissue without any cell sorting. This non-tumor lung sample came from over 3 cm beyond the tumor edge. Sequenced material: distant non-tumor lung tissue. The receptors come from a man aged 60 to 75 with non-small cell lung cancer.

About this clonotype itself: The junction does not match germline at one end; this may be a read error. V usage is TRBV10-3 and J usage is TRBJ2-1, with 8 positions matching TRBD2. Germline V gives CDR1 ENHRY, CDR2 SYGVKD. This CDR3 spans 15 amino acids. The CDR3 loop is CAISESGGSYNDQFF. CDR3 nucleotides: TGTGCTATCAGTGAGAGCGGGGGCTCCTACAATGACCAGTTCTTC.

About this clonotype itself: At one end, the junction sequence differs from germline, possibly due to a read error. The rearrangement uses TRBV4-2 and TRBJ1-2, with D unclear. This CDR3 contains 15 residues. In germline, CDR1 is LGHNA, CDR2 YNFKEQ. CDR3 sequence (DNA): TGTGCCAGCAGCCAAGCGACATACTTTAACTATGGCTACATCTTC. It encodes CASSQATYFNYGYIF.

Concerning this clonotype itself: Since a much larger clone is just one base distant, this may be a read error. This chain links TRBV19 with TRBJ2-2; D remains unclear. The CDR3 has 16 amino acids. CDR1 and CDR2 (germline): LNHDA, SQIVND (reference sequence). CDR3 residues: CASGISNKPNTGELFF. CDR3 nucleotides: TGTGCCAGTGGTATCTCTAACAAACCGAACACCGGGGAGCTGTTTTTT.

As for this clonotype: At one end, the junction sequence differs from germline, possibly due to a read error. This sequence joins TRBV4-2 and TRBJ2-7; tentatively, D is TRBD1 (6 bases). The CDR3 has 14 residues. Germline assignment: CDR1 LGHNA and CDR2 YNFKEQ. The CDR3: CASSPTGGKDEQHF. CDR3 nucleotide sequence: TGTGCCAGCAGCCCGACAGGAGGTAAGGACGAGCAGCACTTC.

Remarks on this clonotype: Since the CDR3 does not end with the conserved phenylalanine or tryptophan, this likely comes from a read error. This chain uses TRBV6-2 or TRBV6-3 with TRBJ2-1; TRBD1 aligns across 7 bases. The CDR3 contains 14 residues. Germline assignment: CDR1 MNHEY and CDR2 SVGEGT. The CDR3 coding sequence is TGTGACAGCAGTCGACAGGGTTCCTACAATAAGCAGTTCCTC. Its translation: CDSSRQGSYNKQFL.

Concerning this clonotype: A much larger clone is a single base away; this may be a read error. V and J are TRBV28 and TRBJ2-1; 8 nucleotides match TRBD1. The CDR3 is made up of 13 amino acids. Germline CDR1 is MDHEN and CDR2 is SYDVKM. Trimming removed 11 bases from V and 8 bases from J; junction bases left unmatched: 11. CDR3 region: CACNTPDRDEQFF. CDR3 nucleotide sequence: TGTGCCTGCAACACCCCGGACAGGGATGAGCAGTTCTTC.

This clonotype showed up just a few times. The V and J genes are TRBV5-1 and TRBJ1-1; D unclear. Germline V gives CDR1 SGHRS, CDR2 YFSETQ. The V end lost 1 base, the J end lost 0 bases, and 7 bases lay between the germline ends. The CDR3 has 14 residues. This CDR3 reads CASSLNSLNTEAFF. The CDR3 DNA reads as TGCGCCAGCAGCTTGAACAGCCTGAACACTGAAGCTTTCTTT.

Points on this clonotype: This sequence may be a read error, since a much larger clone differs from it by one base. This chain uses TRBV5-8 with TRBJ2-6; D is unclear. The CDR3 totals 15 residues. Germline CDR1 and CDR2: SGHTS and YDEGEE. The CDR3 DNA follows: TGTACCAGCAGCTTTCGGGTGTCTGGGGCCAACGTCCTGACTTTC. Protein: CTSSFRVSGANVLTF.

On this clonotype: Lacking the conserved final phenylalanine or tryptophan, this CDR3 likely reflects a read error. This chain links TRBV7-8 with TRBJ2-7; tentatively, D is TRBD2 (5 bases). Germline V gives CDR1 SGHVS, CDR2 FQNEAQ. The CDR3 contains 14 residues. CDR3 amino acids: CGSSLARTSYEQYL. CDR3 DNA sequence: TGTGGCAGCAGCTTAGCGCGGACCTCTTACGAGCAGTACTTA.

This clonotype has ten or more counts. This sequence joins TRBV7-9 and TRBJ1-6; no definite D call. There are 14 residues in the CDR3. The germline CDR1 and CDR2 sequences are SEHNR and FQNEAQ (reference sequence). V was cut by 6 bases and J by 8 bases, with 14 bases left in between. CDR3 amino acids: CASRDLGEHSPLHF. The CDR3 DNA follows: TGTGCCAGCAGGGACCTGGGCGAACATTCACCCCTCCACTTT.

The chain links TRBV5-1 to TRBJ2-1; D unclear. Germline lookup yields CDR1 SGHRS and CDR2 YFSETQ. The CDR3 has 15 amino acids. The V end lost 3 bases, the J end lost 1 base, and 11 bases lay between the germline ends. CDR3 amino acids: CASSSQTGSYNEQFF. CDR3 nucleotide sequence: TGCGCCAGCAGCTCGCAAACGGGTTCCTACAATGAGCAGTTCTTC.

This chain joins TRBV29-1 and TRBJ1-2; D gene uncertain. The germline gives CDR1 SQVTM, CDR2 ANQGSEA. The V end lost 6 bases, the J end lost 6 bases, and 11 bases lay between the germline ends. This CDR3 contains 11 residues. The CDR3 sequence is CSVEVWDGYTF. The CDR3 nucleotides read TGCAGCGTCGAGGTGTGGGATGGCTACACCTTC.

As to this clonotype: Mismatch with germline at one junction end may stem from a read error. This rearrangement joins TRBV4-1 to TRBJ2-5; D ambiguous. Germline-derived CDR1 and CDR2 are MGHRA and YSYEKL. CDR3 length: 12 residues. CDR3 nucleotides: TGCGACAGCAGCCAACGGGTAGAGACCCAGTACTTC. Amino acids: CDSSQRVETQYF.

Worth noting for this clonotype: A read error may account for a junction end that differs from germline. CDR3 region: CAGSSMAGNEQFF. The CDR3 region has the DNA TGTGCCGGCAGCTCGATGGCGGGCAATGAGCAGTTCTTC. The rearrangement joins TRBV5-4 to TRBJ2-1; weak D call: TRBD2 (5 bases). Germline assignment: CDR1 SGHNT and CDR2 YYREEE (reference sequence). CDR3 size: 13 residues.

Sample share makes this clonotype medium-sized. This chain connects TRBV4-2 to TRBJ2-7; the D is unclear. Germline CDR1 and CDR2: LGHNA and YNFKEQ. The CDR3 covers 16 residues. V lost 4 bases, J lost 0 bases, and 16 bases lay in between. CDR3 residues: CASSLRNGAVSYEQYF. The CDR3 DNA is TGTGCCAGCAGCCTAAGGAACGGCGCCGTCTCCTACGAGCAGTACTTC.

The V and J genes are TRBV14 and TRBJ2-5; D might be TRBD1 or TRBD2, each matching 5 bases. Per germline, CDR1 SGHDN and CDR2 FVKESK. V was pared by 0 bases and J by 5 bases, with 10 bases between. The CDR3 totals 14 residues. This CDR3 reads CASSQDRGQETQYF. CDR3 bases: TGTGCCAGCAGCCAAGACCGGGGCCAGGAGACCCAGTACTTC.

Comments on this clonotype: Likely a read error: the CDR3 ends without its conserved phenylalanine or tryptophan. This chain links TRBV16 with TRBJ1-5; no firm D call. The germline CDR1 and CDR2 sequences are KGHSY and FQNENV. CDR3 size: 15 residues. CDR3 in amino acids: CVSSQIDTLNQPQHL. CDR3 in DNA: TGTGTCAGCAGCCAAATCGACACCTTAAATCAGCCCCAGCATCTT.

Concerning this clonotype itself: The junction does not match germline at one end; this may be a read error. The chain couples TRBV12-3 or TRBV12-4 to TRBJ2-7, with D unclear. There are 14 residues in the CDR3. In DNA form, the CDR3 reads TGTGCCAACAGTTTTCTTGGGGACTCCTACGAGCAGTACTTC. Its protein product is CANSFLGDSYEQYF.

Comment on this clonotype: One end of the junction is discordant with germline, which a read error may explain. This sequence joins TRBV6-1 and TRBJ2-3; D remains ambiguous. From germline, CDR1 is MNHNS and CDR2 SASEGT. This CDR3 is built from 13 residues. The CDR3 DNA follows: TGTGTCAGCAGTGTTGCCTTCACAGATATGCAGTATTTT. Its protein product is CVSSVAFTDMQYF.

Only one count was recorded for this clonotype. One end of the junction varies from germline; a read error may be responsible. The chain has TRBV29-1 and TRBJ2-3; D call uncertain. The CDR3 is 12 amino acids. Germline V gives CDR1 SQVTM, CDR2 ANQGSEA. The CDR3 loop is CNVIRSTDTQYF. The CDR3 DNA follows: TGCAACGTTATCCGATCCACGGATACGCAGTATTTT.

This clonotype is medium-sized. The gene calls are TRBV29-1 and TRBJ2-1; weak D call: TRBD2 (5 bases). Deletions cut 7 bases from V and 8 bases from J, with 9 bases between. Per the germline V gene, CDR1 is SQVTM and CDR2 is ANQGSEA. The CDR3 runs 10 residues. The CDR3 sequence is CSARRDEQFF. The CDR3 DNA follows: TGCAGCGCCCGGCGGGATGAGCAGTTCTTC.

A few counts support this clonotype. Given a much more abundant clone one base away, this may be a read error. V is TRBV10-3 and J is TRBJ2-5; 7 bases agree with TRBD2. The germline V gene has CDR1 ENHRY and CDR2 SYGVKD. The CDR3 length is 16 residues. The CDR3 DNA sequence: TGTGCCATCAGTGGGGGGAGCGGGAAGAGACAAGAGACCAAGTACTTC. Encoded protein: CAISGGSGKRQETKYF.

Turning to this clonotype: The CDR3 carries no conserved terminal phenylalanine or tryptophan, so it likely arises from a read error. This rearrangement joins TRBV6-5 to TRBJ1-1, with D unresolved. The CDR3 loop spans 12 amino acids. Germline loops: CDR1 MNHEY, CDR2 SVGAGI. The V end lost 9 bases, the J end lost 3 bases, and 11 bases lay between the germline ends. CDR3 nucleotide sequence: TGTGCCAGGAGTCAGGCTGACACTGAAGCTTTCCTT. As protein: CARSQADTEAFL.

Comments on this clonotype: Since no conserved phenylalanine or tryptophan closes the CDR3, a read error is the likely cause. The CDR3 DNA follows: TGTGTCAACAGCTTGGGCTACCGCTCCTACGAGCAGTACTCC. This encodes CVNSLGYRSYEQYS. The chain combines TRBV5-6 with TRBJ2-7; D gene unclear. Germline V lookup: CDR1 SGHDT, CDR2 YYEEEE. The CDR3 runs to 14 residues.

The V and J genes are TRBV18 and TRBJ1-1; D uncertain. The length of the CDR3 is 16 residues. The V end was cut by 3 bases, the J end by 0 bases, with 14 bases between. CDR1 and CDR2 from the germline V gene are KGHSH and LQKENI. The chain's CDR3 is CASSPAGFSMNTEAFF. CDR3 in DNA: TGTGCCAGCTCACCGGCAGGCTTTTCTATGAACACTGAAGCTTTCTTT.

As for this clonotype: At one end the junction does not follow the germline gene, possibly because of a read error. The chain has TRBV12-3 or TRBV12-4 and TRBJ2-5; D unclear. The CDR3 totals 13 residues. The CDR3 DNA reads TGTGCCTGCAGTCTATCACCCCAGGAGACCCAGTACTTC. Its translation: CACSLSPQETQYF.

As to this clonotype: The junction differs from germline at one of its ends, possibly a read error. V is TRBV29-1 and J is TRBJ2-5, with D uncertain. In germline, CDR1 is SQVTM, CDR2 ANQGSEA. This CDR3 contains 13 residues. Here the CDR3 reads CGVTERYQETQYF. The CDR3 region has the DNA TGCGGCGTAACGGAGAGATACCAAGAGACCCAGTACTTC.

The sample holds many counts of this clonotype. A read error may be the cause here, since a much bigger clone is one base away. The rearrangement links TRBV6-1 to TRBJ1-5, with unresolved D. In germline, CDR1 is MNHNS, CDR2 SASEGT. CDR3 length: 14 residues. The CDR3 sequence is CASSEAGGNQPRHF. CDR3 bases: TGTGCCAGCAGTGAAGCTGGAGGGAATCAGCCCCGGCATTTT.

Notes on this clonotype: Lacking the conserved final phenylalanine or tryptophan, this CDR3 likely reflects a read error. The chain uses TRBV4-1 and TRBJ1-2; TRBD1 might be the D (5 bases). Germline-derived CDR1 and CDR2 are MGHRA and YSYEKL. The CDR3 runs to 15 residues. Trimming cost V 4 bases and J 3 bases, with 15 bases left between them. The CDR3, as DNA: TGCGCCAGCAGCCCCACGCAGGGTAACTACTATGGCTACACCTCA. This translates into CASSPTQGNYYGYTS.

Details on this clonotype: The conserved final phenylalanine or tryptophan is absent from the CDR3, which likely points to a read error. The chain joins TRBV29-1 to TRBJ1-1; no reliable D call. Trimming removed 2 bases at V and 4 bases at J, with 17 bases between. This CDR3 has 15 residues. Germline V gene lookup returns CDR1 SQVTM and CDR2 ANQGSEA. As DNA, the CDR3 is TGCAGCGTTGAATCGGTCTATAGGGATATCACTGAAGCTTTCATT. Encoded protein: CSVESVYRDITEAFI.

About this clonotype itself: One junction end disagrees with the germline gene, perhaps due to a read error. The CDR3 nucleotides are TGCAGCGCTATAGAAGGGGCCACAGACACGCAGTATTTT. Translation gives CSAIEGATDTQYF. This chain joins TRBV29-1 and TRBJ2-3, with D tentatively TRBD1 (5 bases). The CDR3 contains 13 residues. Per the germline V gene, CDR1 is SQVTM and CDR2 is ANQGSEA.

To note about this clonotype: One end of the junction does not line up with germline, which may come from a read error. V gene TRBV28 combines with J gene TRBJ1-1, with 11 positions matching TRBD1. The length of the CDR3 is 16 residues. CDR1 and CDR2 (germline): MDHEN, SYDVKM. The CDR3 reads CATSLEGRTGGGEAFF. DNA for the CDR3: TGTGCCACCAGTCTCGAGGGGAGGACAGGGGGCGGTGAAGCTTTCTTT.